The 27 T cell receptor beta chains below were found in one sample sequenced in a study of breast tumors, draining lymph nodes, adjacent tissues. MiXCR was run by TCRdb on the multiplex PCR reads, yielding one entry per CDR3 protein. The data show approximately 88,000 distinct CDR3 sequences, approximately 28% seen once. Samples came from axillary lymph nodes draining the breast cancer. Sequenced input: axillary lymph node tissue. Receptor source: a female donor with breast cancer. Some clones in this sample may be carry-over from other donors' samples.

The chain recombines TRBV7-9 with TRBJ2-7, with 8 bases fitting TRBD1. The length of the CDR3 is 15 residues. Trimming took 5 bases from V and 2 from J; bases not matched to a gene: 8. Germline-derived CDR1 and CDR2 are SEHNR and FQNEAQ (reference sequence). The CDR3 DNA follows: TGTGCCAGCAGCCCTCGCCAGGGGGCAGCCTACGAGCAGTACTTC. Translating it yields CASSPRQGAAYEQYF.

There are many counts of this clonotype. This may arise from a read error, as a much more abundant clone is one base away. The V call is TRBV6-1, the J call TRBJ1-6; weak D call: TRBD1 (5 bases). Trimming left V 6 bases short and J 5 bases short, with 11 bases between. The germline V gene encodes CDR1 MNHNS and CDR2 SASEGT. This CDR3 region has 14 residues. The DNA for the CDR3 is TGTGCCAGCAGGCACCGGGACGATAATTCACCCCTCCACTTT. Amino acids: CASRHRDDNSPLHF.

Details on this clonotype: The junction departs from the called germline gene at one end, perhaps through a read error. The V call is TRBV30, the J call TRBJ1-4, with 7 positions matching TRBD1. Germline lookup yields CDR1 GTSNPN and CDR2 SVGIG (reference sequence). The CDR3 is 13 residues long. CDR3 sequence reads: CAWSRGTNEKLFF. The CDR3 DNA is TGTGCCTGGAGCAGGGGGACTAATGAAAAACTGTTCTTT.

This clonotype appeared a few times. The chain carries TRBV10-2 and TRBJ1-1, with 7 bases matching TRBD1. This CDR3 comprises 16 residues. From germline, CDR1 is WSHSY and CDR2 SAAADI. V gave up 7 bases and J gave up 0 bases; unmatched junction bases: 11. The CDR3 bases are TGCGCCAGCATAGACAGGGTGGGGTTTATGAACACTGAAGCTTTCTTT. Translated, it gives CASIDRVGFMNTEAFF.

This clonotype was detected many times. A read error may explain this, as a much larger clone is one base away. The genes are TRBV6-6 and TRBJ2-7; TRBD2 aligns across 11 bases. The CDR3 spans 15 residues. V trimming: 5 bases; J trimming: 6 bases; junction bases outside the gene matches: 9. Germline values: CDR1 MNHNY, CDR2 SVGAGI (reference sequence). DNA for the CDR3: TGTGCCAGCAGTCACGTAACTAGCGGGAGCTCCGAGCAGTACTTC. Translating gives CASSHVTSGSSEQYF.

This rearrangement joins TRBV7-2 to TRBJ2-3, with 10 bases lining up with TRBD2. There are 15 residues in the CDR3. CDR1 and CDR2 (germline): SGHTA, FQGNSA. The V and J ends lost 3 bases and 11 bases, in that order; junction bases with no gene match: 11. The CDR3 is CASSFSLAGVNEQYF. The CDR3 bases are TGTGCCAGCAGCTTCTCCCTAGCGGGAGTCAATGAGCAGTATTTT.

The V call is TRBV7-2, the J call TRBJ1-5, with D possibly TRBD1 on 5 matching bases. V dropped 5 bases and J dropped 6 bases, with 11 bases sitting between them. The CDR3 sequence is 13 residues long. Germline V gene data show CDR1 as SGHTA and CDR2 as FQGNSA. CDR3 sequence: CASSLGVFQPQHF. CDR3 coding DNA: TGTGCCAGCAGCCTAGGGGTTTTTCAGCCCCAGCATTTT.

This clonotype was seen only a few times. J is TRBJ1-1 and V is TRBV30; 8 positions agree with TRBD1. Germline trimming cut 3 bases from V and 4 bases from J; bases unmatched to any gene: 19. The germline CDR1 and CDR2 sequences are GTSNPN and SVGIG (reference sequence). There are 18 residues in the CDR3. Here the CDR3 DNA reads TGTGCCTGGAGACACTACCCAGGGGGCAAGTCTTTAGGCACTGAAGCTTTCTTT. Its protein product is CAWRHYPGGKSLGTEAFF.

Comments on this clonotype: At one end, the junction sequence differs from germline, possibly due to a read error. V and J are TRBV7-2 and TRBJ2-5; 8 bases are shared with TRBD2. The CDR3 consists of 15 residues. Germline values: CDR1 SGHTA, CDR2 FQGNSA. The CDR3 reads CASSLDAGGEETQHF. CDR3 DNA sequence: TGTGCCAGCAGCTTAGACGCGGGGGGAGAAGAAACCCAGCACTTC.

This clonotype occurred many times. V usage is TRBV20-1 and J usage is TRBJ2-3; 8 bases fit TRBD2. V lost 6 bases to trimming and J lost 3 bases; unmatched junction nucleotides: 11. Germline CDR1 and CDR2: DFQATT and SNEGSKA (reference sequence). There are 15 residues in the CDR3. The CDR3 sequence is CSARPGGRSTDTQYF. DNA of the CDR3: TGCAGTGCCCGTCCTGGCGGGAGGAGTACAGATACGCAGTATTTT.

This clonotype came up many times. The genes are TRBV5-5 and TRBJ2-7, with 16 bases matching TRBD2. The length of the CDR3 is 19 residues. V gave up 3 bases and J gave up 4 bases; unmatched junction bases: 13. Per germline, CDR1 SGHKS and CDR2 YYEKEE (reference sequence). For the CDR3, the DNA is TGTGCCAGCAGCTCGTGGGGACTAGCGGGAGGGGGTGATCCATACGAGCAGTACTTC. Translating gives CASSSWGLAGGGDPYEQYF. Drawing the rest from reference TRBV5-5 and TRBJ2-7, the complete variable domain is DAGVTQSPTHLIKTRGQQVTLRCSPISGHKSVSWYQQVLGQGPQFIFQYYEKEERGRGNFPDRFSARQFPNYSSELNVNALLLGDSALYLCASSSWGLAGGGDPYEQYFGPGTRLTVT.

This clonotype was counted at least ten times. The CDR3 coding sequence is TGTGCCTGGAGTGCTAGCTCCTACGAGCAGTACTTC. Its translation: CAWSASSYEQYF. The chain links TRBV30 to TRBJ2-7; no definite D call. The CDR3 extends over 12 amino acids. V was shortened by 1 base and J by 0 bases, with 4 bases between the two germline ends. Germline V gene data show CDR1 as GTSNPN and CDR2 as SVGIG (reference sequence). Full variable domain (rest looked up from reference TRBV30 and TRBJ2-7): SQTIHQWPATLVQPVGSPLSLECTVEGTSNPNLYWYRQAAGRGLQLLFYSVGIGQISSEVPQNLSASRPQDRQFILSSKKLLLSDSGFYLCAWSASSYEQYFGPGTRLTVT.

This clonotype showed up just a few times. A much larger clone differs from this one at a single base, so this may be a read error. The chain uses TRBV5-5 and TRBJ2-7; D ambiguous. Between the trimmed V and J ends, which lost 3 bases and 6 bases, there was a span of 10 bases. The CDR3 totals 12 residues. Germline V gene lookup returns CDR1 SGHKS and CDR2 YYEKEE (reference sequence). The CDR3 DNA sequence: TGTGCCAGCAGCTCCCGGACGTCCGAGCAGTACTTC. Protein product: CASSSRTSEQYF.

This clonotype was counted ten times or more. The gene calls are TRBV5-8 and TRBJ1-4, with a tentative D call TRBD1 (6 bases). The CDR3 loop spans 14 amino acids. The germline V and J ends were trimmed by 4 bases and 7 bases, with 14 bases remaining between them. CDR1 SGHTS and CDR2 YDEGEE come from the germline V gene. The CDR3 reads CASSPRTVGEKLFF. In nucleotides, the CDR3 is TGTGCCAGCAGCCCTAGGACAGTGGGTGAAAAACTGTTTTTT.

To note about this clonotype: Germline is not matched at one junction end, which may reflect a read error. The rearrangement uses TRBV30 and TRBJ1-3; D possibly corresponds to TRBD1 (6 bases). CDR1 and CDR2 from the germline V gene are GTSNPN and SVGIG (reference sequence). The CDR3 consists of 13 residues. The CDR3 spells CAWRSTQGSTIYF. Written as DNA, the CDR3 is TGTGCCTGGAGATCCACACAGGGAAGCACCATATATTTT.

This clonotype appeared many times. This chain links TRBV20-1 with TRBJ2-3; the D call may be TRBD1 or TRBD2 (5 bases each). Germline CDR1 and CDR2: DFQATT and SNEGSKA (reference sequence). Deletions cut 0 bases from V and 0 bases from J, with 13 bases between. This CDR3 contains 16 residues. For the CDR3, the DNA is TGCAGTGCTAGAGATTGGAAAGGGACGAGCACAGATACGCAGTATTTT. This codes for CSARDWKGTSTDTQYF.

The CDR3 region is CASSLDLQARQPPNSPLHF. The CDR3 DNA is TGTGCCAGCAGCTTAGATCTCCAGGCCCGCCAGCCCCCCAATTCACCCCTCCACTTT. V and J are TRBV11-2 and TRBJ1-6; D remains ambiguous. The germline V gene has CDR1 SGHAT and CDR2 FQNNGV. CDR3 length equals 19 residues. V was trimmed by 0 bases and J by 7 bases, leaving 22 bases between them.

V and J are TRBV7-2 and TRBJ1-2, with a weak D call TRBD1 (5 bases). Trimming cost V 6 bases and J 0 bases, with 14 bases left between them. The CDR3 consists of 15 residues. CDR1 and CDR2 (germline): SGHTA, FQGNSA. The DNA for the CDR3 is TGTGCCAGCAGTTACCCGACAGTAGCTAACTATGGCTACACCTTC. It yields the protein CASSYPTVANYGYTF.

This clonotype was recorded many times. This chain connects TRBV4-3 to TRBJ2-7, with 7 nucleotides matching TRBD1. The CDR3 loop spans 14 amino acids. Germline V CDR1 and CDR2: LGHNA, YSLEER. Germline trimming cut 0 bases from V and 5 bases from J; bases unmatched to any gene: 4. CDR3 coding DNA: TGCGCCAGCAGCCAAGATCAGGGGGTTGACGAGCAGTACTTC. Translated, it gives CASSQDQGVDEQYF.

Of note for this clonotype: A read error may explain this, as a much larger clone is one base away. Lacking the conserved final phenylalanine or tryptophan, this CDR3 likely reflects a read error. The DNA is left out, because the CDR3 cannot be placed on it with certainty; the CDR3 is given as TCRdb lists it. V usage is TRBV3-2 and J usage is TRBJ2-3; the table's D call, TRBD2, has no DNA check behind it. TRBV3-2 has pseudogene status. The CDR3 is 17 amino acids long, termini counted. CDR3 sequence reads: CASNNPHRAGGSDTQYL.

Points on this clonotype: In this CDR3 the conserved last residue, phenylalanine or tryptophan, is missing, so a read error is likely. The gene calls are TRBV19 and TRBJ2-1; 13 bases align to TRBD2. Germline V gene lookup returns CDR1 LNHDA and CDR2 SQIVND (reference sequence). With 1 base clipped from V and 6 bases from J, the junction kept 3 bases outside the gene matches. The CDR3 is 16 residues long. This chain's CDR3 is CASSIGTSGRSNEQFS. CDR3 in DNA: TGTGCCAGTAGTATAGGGACTAGCGGGAGAAGCAATGAGCAGTTCTCC.

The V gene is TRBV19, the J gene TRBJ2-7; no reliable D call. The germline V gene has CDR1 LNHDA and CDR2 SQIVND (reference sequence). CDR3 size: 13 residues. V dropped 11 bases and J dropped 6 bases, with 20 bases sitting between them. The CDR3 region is CAGGIAHLSEQYF. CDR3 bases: TGTGCCGGTGGTATAGCCCACCTGAGCGAGCAGTACTTC.

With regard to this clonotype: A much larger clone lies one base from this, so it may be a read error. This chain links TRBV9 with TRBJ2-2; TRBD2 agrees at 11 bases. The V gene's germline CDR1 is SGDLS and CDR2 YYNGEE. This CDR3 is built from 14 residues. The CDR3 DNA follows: TGTGCCAGCGGACTAGCGGGTATCTCCGGGGAGCTGTCTTTT. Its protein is CASGLAGISGELSF. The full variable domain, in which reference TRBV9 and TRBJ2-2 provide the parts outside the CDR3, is DSGVTQTPKHLITATGQRVTLRCSPRSGDLSVYWYQQSLDQGLQFLIQYYNGEERAKGNILERFSAQQFPDLHSELNLSSLELGDSALYFCASGLAGISGELSFGEGSRLTVL.

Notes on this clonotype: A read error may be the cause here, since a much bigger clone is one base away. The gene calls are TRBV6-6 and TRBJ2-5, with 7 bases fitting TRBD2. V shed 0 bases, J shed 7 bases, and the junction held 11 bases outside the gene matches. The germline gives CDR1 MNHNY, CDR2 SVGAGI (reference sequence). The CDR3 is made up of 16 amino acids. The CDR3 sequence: CASSYSSGEGRGTQYF. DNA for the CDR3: TGTGCCAGCAGTTACTCATCGGGTGAGGGGAGGGGGACCCAGTACTTC.

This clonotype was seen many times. CDR3 nucleotides: TGCGCCAGCAGCCAAGTTGGGCGGGCCGGGGAGCTGTTTTTT. Protein product: CASSQVGRAGELFF. The V and J genes are TRBV4-3 and TRBJ2-2; D might be TRBD2 (5 bases). The germline V and J ends were trimmed by 1 base and 6 bases, with 9 bases remaining between them. CDR1 and CDR2 from the germline V gene are LGHNA and YSLEER. The CDR3 is made up of 14 amino acids.

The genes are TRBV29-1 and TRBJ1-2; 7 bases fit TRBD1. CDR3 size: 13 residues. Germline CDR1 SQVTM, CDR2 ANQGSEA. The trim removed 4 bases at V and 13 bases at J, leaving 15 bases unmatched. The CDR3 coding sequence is TGCAGCGTTGGACAGGGTCAGCACTATAGCTGCACCTTC. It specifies CSVGQGQHYSCTF.

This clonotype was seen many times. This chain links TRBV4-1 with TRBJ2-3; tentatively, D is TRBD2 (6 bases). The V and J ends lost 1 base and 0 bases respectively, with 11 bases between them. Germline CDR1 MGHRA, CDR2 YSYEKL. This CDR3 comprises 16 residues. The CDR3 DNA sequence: TGCGCCAGCAGCCAAGTGGGGGGAGGTAGCACAGATACGCAGTATTTT. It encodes CASSQVGGGSTDTQYF.